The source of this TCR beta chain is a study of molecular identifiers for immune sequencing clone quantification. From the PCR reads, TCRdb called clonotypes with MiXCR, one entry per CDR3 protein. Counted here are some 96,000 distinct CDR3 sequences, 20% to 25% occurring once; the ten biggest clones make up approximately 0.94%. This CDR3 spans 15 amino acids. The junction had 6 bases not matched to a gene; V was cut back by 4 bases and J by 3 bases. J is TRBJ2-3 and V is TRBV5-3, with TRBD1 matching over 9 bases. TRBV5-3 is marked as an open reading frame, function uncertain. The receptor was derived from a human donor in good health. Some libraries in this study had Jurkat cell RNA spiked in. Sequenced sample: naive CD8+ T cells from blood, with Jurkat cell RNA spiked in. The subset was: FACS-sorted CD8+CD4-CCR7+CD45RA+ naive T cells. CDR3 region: CARSRGQGGTDTQYF. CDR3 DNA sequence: TGTGCCAGAAGCCGGGGACAGGGAGGGACAGATACGCAGTATTTT.